The 21 T cell receptor beta chains listed next were all sequenced from one sample in a study of OX40 agonist ivuxolimab in advanced cancers. Data came from immunoSEQ multiplex PCR; TCRdb stores just in-frame clones and leaves some out. The sample records around 80,000 clones, 70% to 90% being singletons. This sample comprised CD4+ or CD8+ T cells sorted from blood, obtained in a trial of the OX40 agonist ivuxolimab. These receptors all stem from an adult with an advanced solid tumor such as melanoma, head and neck, liver or kidney cancer.

The chain uses TRBV19 and TRBJ2-1; 11 bases match TRBD2. The CDR3 consists of 15 residues. Germline assignment: CDR1 LNHDA and CDR2 SQIVND (reference sequence). After removal of 6 bases from V and 4 bases from J, the junction contained 5 bases not matched to a gene. CDR3 region: CASSETSGKYNEQFF. The CDR3 nucleotides read TGTGCCAGTAGCGAGACTAGCGGGAAGTACAATGAGCAGTTCTTC.

The chain is built from TRBV6-6 and TRBJ2-7; tentative D call: TRBD2 (6 bases). Looked up from germline, CDR1 is MNHNY and CDR2 is SVGAGI (reference sequence). Trimming stripped 6 bases from V and 0 bases from J, with 12 bases between. The CDR3 length is 14 residues. CDR3 amino acids: CASREDGSSYEQYF. Here the CDR3 DNA reads TGTGCCAGCAGGGAGGACGGGAGCTCCTACGAGCAGTACTTC.

V usage is TRBV9 and J usage is TRBJ2-5, with 11 bases that match TRBD1. V shed 4 bases and J 5 bases; nucleotides not matched to a gene: 7. In germline, CDR1 is SGDLS, CDR2 YYNGEE. The CDR3 runs 15 residues. The CDR3 coding sequence is TGTGCCAGCAGCCAACGGACAGGGGGCTCGGAGACCCAGTACTTC. Protein sequence: CASSQRTGGSETQYF. The complete variable domain, with remaining parts taken from reference TRBV9 and TRBJ2-5, reads DSGVTQTPKHLITATGQRVTLRCSPRSGDLSVYWYQQSLDQGLQFLIQYYNGEERAKGNILERFSAQQFPDLHSELNLSSLELGDSALYFCASSQRTGGSETQYFGPGTRLLVL.

The V call is TRBV6-1, the J call TRBJ1-2, with D hard to call. Trimming left V 4 bases short and J 8 bases short, with 8 bases between. CDR3 size: 11 residues. Germline loops: CDR1 MNHNS, CDR2 SASEGT. The CDR3 coding sequence is TGTGCCAGCAGTGGCCGTCACGGCTACACCTTC. Amino acids: CASSGRHGYTF.

In this sample, this clone turned up once. The V and J genes are TRBV9 and TRBJ2-1; 10 bases agree with TRBD2. Per the germline V gene, CDR1 is SGDLS and CDR2 is YYNGEE. CDR3 size: 15 residues. The trim removed 8 bases at V and 8 bases at J, leaving 13 bases unmatched. The CDR3 reads CASSKISSGSDEQFF. CDR3 nucleotides: TGTGCCAGTAGCAAAATTTCTAGCGGGAGCGATGAGCAGTTCTTC. The full variable domain, its missing parts supplied by reference TRBV9 and TRBJ2-1, is DSGVTQTPKHLITATGQRVTLRCSPRSGDLSVYWYQQSLDQGLQFLIQYYNGEERAKGNILERFSAQQFPDLHSELNLSSLELGDSALYFCASSKISSGSDEQFFGPGTRLTVL.

The chain combines TRBV6-5 with TRBJ2-1, with D possibly being TRBD2 (5 bases). V lost 7 bases to trimming and J lost 7 bases, with 20 bases between them. Germline V lookup: CDR1 MNHEY, CDR2 SVGAGI. The CDR3 is 15 amino acids. CDR3 nucleotide sequence: TGTGCCAGCACTTCCTCGGTGTCGGGATCTAATGAGCAGTTCTTC. Protein sequence: CASTSSVSGSNEQFF.

The CDR3 sequence is CASRFLATNEKLFF. The CDR3 region has the DNA TGTGCCAGCAGATTCCTTGCAACTAATGAAAAACTGTTTTTT. The chain recombines TRBV6-5 with TRBJ1-4; D is unclear. The germline gives CDR1 MNHEY, CDR2 SVGAGI. The CDR3 runs 14 residues. Trimming cost V 6 bases and J 0 bases, with 8 bases left between them.

The chain recombines TRBV18 with TRBJ1-1; a possible D gene is TRBD1 (6 bases). V was cut by 4 bases and J by 5 bases, with 14 bases left in between. CDR1 is KGHSH and CDR2 is LQKENI in the germline V gene. This CDR3 contains 14 residues. CDR3 amino acids: CASSLPGAITEAFF. Written as DNA, the CDR3 is TGTGCCAGCTCACTTCCGGGGGCGATTACTGAAGCTTTCTTT.

The chain joins TRBV6-6 to TRBJ2-1, with 11 bases that match TRBD2. The germline V gene encodes CDR1 MNHNY and CDR2 SVGAGI (reference sequence). With V trimmed by 5 bases and J by 10 bases, 1 base remained unmatched. The CDR3 sequence is 12 residues long. The CDR3 here is CASSRLAGEQFF. Written as DNA, the CDR3 is TGTGCCAGCAGTAGACTAGCGGGAGAGCAGTTCTTC.

The chain joins TRBV6-5 to TRBJ2-7, with 7 bases identical to TRBD1. This CDR3 is built from 12 residues. With V trimmed by 10 bases and J by 1 base, 4 bases remained unmatched. CDR1 is MNHEY and CDR2 is SVGAGI in the germline V gene. Here the CDR3 DNA reads TGTGCCACACGACAGGGATCCTACGAGCAGTACTTC. Residues: CATRQGSYEQYF.

V and J are TRBV5-1 and TRBJ2-4; no reliable D call. This CDR3 region has 14 residues. Germline CDR1 and CDR2: SGHRS and YFSETQ. V was cut by 5 bases and J by 0 bases, with 9 bases left in between. The CDR3 DNA sequence: TGCGCCAGCAGTCCAAGTTCAGCCAAAAACATTCAGTACTTC. It encodes CASSPSSAKNIQYF.

DNA for the CDR3: TGCGCCAGCAGCCAAGATCTGAGGTCCTCCTACGAGCAGTACTTC. It encodes CASSQDLRSSYEQYF. The genes are TRBV4-3 and TRBJ2-7, with no clear D. Per the germline V gene, CDR1 is LGHNA and CDR2 is YSLEER. V was clipped by 0 bases and J by 0 bases, with 9 bases between them. This CDR3 spans 15 amino acids.

J is TRBJ1-2 and V is TRBV27; D remains ambiguous. V lost 5 bases, J lost 0 bases, and 10 bases lay in between. Germline V gene data show CDR1 as MNHEY and CDR2 as SMNVEV (reference sequence). The CDR3 spans 14 residues. CDR3 nucleotide sequence: TGTGCCAGCAGTCCCCAGGCATCTAACTATGGCTACACCTTC. Translation: CASSPQASNYGYTF.

This chain connects TRBV7-3 to TRBJ2-1, with D possibly TRBD2 on 6 matching bases. Germline V gene sequence: CDR1 SGHTA, CDR2 FQGTGA. V lost 5 bases, J lost 9 bases, and 11 bases lay in between. The CDR3 runs to 12 residues. In DNA form, the CDR3 reads TGTGCCAGCAGCCCCTCGGGGGTTGAGCAGTTCTTC. The encoded protein is CASSPSGVEQFF.

V usage is TRBV21-1 and J usage is TRBJ1-3. TRBV21-1 is given as a pseudogene. The CDR3 is 15 amino acids. In DNA form, the CDR3 reads TGTGCCAGCAGCAAAGCGGTGGTAGCCGGAAACACCATATATTTT. Its translation is CASSKAVVAGNTIYF.

The V call is TRBV7-9, the J call TRBJ2-1; TRBD1 matches 9 bases. Germline V gene sequence: CDR1 SEHNR, CDR2 FQNEAQ (reference sequence). V lost 0 bases and J lost 4; bases outside the gene matches: 1. There are 15 residues in the CDR3. The CDR3: CASSLAGQGYNEQFF. CDR3 DNA: TGTGCCAGCAGCTTAGCGGGACAGGGTTACAATGAGCAGTTCTTC.

The chain links TRBV7-8 to TRBJ2-7, with 7 bases that match TRBD2. J was trimmed by 4 bases and V by 2 bases; bases with no gene match: 2. Germline V gene data show CDR1 as SGHVS and CDR2 as FQNEAQ. The CDR3 is 13 residues long. Written as DNA, the CDR3 is TGTGCCAGCAGCTTAAGCGGGGAGTACGAGCAGTACTTC. It translates to CASSLSGEYEQYF.

The CDR3 DNA follows: TGTGCCAGCAGCTTAAATCTAGGTCAAGAGACCCAGTACTTC. Protein: CASSLNLGQETQYF. V gene TRBV11-2 combines with J gene TRBJ2-5; D is unresolved. V was pared by 2 bases and J by 2 bases, with 9 bases between. Per the germline V gene, CDR1 is SGHAT and CDR2 is FQNNGV. The CDR3 consists of 14 residues.

V usage is TRBV29-1 and J usage is TRBJ2-3; 11 bases fit TRBD2. Germline-derived CDR1 and CDR2 are SQVTM and ANQGSEA. Unmatched junction bases numbered 5, after V lost 6 bases and J lost 6 bases. The CDR3 runs to 13 residues. CDR3 region: CSVIAGGSDTQYF. As DNA, the CDR3 is TGCAGCGTGATAGCGGGAGGGTCGGATACGCAGTATTTT.

The chain links TRBV5-1 to TRBJ2-2; 7 bases agree with TRBD2. V lost 1 base and J lost 5; bases outside the gene matches: 2. Germline loops: CDR1 SGHRS, CDR2 YFSETQ. There are 14 residues in the CDR3. The CDR3 reads CASSLTSVTGELFF. Here the CDR3 DNA reads TGCGCCAGCAGCTTGACTAGCGTTACCGGGGAGCTGTTTTTT. Using reference TRBV5-1 and TRBJ2-2 for the parts outside the CDR3, the full variable domain is KAGVTQTPRYLIKTRGQQVTLSCSPISGHRSVSWYQQTPGQGLQFLFEYFSETQRNKGNFPGRFSGRQFSNSRSEMNVSTLELGDSALYLCASSLTSVTGELFFGEGSRLTVL.

This chain connects TRBV5-6 to TRBJ1-4, with 7 bases lining up with TRBD1. The CDR3 is 14 residues long. Germline trimming cut 1 base from V and 5 bases from J; bases unmatched to any gene: 2. Germline CDR1 reads SGHDT; CDR2 reads YYEEEE. The CDR3 DNA reads as TGTGCCAGCAGCTTGACAGGGGTAAATGAAAAACTGTTTTTT. Protein product: CASSLTGVNEKLFF.